This T cell receptor beta chain was captured in a study of CD8 T cells in ankylosing spondylitis. Study findings and constraints: A TCR beta motif made of fewer than ten highly homologous variants seemed typical of ankylosing spondylitis blood.

With regard to this clonotype: Its antigen is unknown.

TCRdb itself ran the 5' RACE reads through MiXCR, one entry per CDR3 protein. The sample has about 340,000 distinct CDR3 sequences, roughly 14% seen once; the top ten hold around 1%. Germline CDR1 is SGHNT and CDR2 is YENEEA. There are 13 residues in the CDR3. Trimming cost V 5 bases and J 8 bases, with 15 bases left between them. The specimen was blood, either unsorted or a sorted T cell fraction (not recorded which). The gene calls are TRBV11-3 and TRBJ1-2; D remains unclear. This TCR was sampled from a male donor with ankylosing spondylitis or in good health (not recorded which). The CDR3 is CASSPGRRLGYTF. The DNA of the CDR3 is TGTGCCAGCAGCCCCGGACGTAGGTTGGGCTACACCTTC.